Presented here are 31 T cell receptor beta chains from one specimen sequenced in a study of T cells after yellow fever vaccination. MiXCR, run by TCRdb on the 5' RACE reads, gives a single entry per CDR3 protein. Of some 340,000 distinct CDR3 sequences listed, approximately 4% are singletons. The specimen comprised PBMCs, sampled 5 days after the yellow fever booster vaccination. These receptors came from a man between 18 and 35 years old who received the YFV17D yellow fever vaccine.

The DNA for the CDR3 is TGTGCCAGCAGCGTAGGTGCTAGTCCCAATGAGCAGTTCTTC. Translated, it gives CASSVGASPNEQFF. The chain has TRBV9 and TRBJ2-1, with D unresolved. The V end was cut by 0 bases, the J end by 6 bases, with 10 bases between. The germline V gene encodes CDR1 SGDLS and CDR2 YYNGEE. The CDR3 extends over 14 amino acids.

This clonotype was counted only a few times. The rearrangement links TRBV12-3 or TRBV12-4 to TRBJ1-3, with D unclear. Trimming took off 8 bases at V and 4 bases at J, with 12 bases between the two ends. The CDR3 length is 13 residues. CDR3 in amino acids: CASGFHSGNTIYF. Here the CDR3 DNA reads TGTGCCAGCGGGTTCCATTCGGGAAACACCATATATTTT.

This clonotype was seen at least ten times. The chain is built from TRBV5-4 and TRBJ2-1; D call uncertain. CDR1 SGHNT and CDR2 YYREEE come from the germline V gene (reference sequence). The CDR3 has 15 residues. Trimming removed 4 bases at V and 1 base at J, with 12 bases between. The CDR3 is CASSTEPGSYNEQFF. CDR3 DNA sequence: TGTGCCAGCAGCACCGAGCCAGGTTCCTACAATGAGCAGTTCTTC.

This clonotype was observed at least ten times. In nucleotides, the CDR3 is TGTGCCAGCGATCCGGGGGGGTACACAGATACGCAGTATTTT. Translation: CASDPGGYTDTQYF. The V and J genes are TRBV7-9 and TRBJ2-3; 8 bases agree with TRBD2. This CDR3 spans 14 amino acids. From germline, CDR1 is SEHNR and CDR2 FQNEAQ (reference sequence). V trimming: 8 bases; J trimming: 2 bases; junction bases outside the gene matches: 6.

The chain carries TRBV7-9 and TRBJ2-3, with a tentative D call TRBD1 (6 bases). The CDR3 sequence is 15 residues long. CDR1 is SEHNR, CDR2 FQNEAQ, per germline (reference sequence). The V and J ends lost 2 bases and 3 bases respectively, with 12 bases between them. The chain's CDR3 is CASSLFVGQTDTQYF. In DNA form, the CDR3 reads TGTGCCAGCAGCTTATTTGTCGGACAGACAGATACGCAGTATTTT.

This clonotype showed up just a few times. The rearrangement joins TRBV2 to TRBJ1-6, with no clear D. Trimming cost V 6 bases and J 3 bases, with 12 bases left between them. The CDR3 has 15 residues. Looked up from germline, CDR1 is SNHLY and CDR2 is FYNNEI. DNA of the CDR3: TGTGCCAGCAGCCCCCCGACGGACTATAATTCACCCCTCCACTTT. Translated: CASSPPTDYNSPLHF.

This clonotype occurred once. A much larger clone sits a single nucleotide away, making a read error possible. This chain links TRBV12-3 or TRBV12-4 with TRBJ2-2, with TRBD1 identical over 7 bases. The CDR3 consists of 13 residues. Trimming at V came to 6 bases and at J to 10 bases, leaving 8 bases not matched to a gene. CDR3 DNA: TGTGCCAGCAGCCCGACAGGGTCCGTGGAGCTGTTTTTT. It yields the protein CASSPTGSVELFF.

This clonotype was counted at least ten times. CDR3 sequence reads: CASSSKRGDLRNEQFF. Here the CDR3 DNA reads TGCGCCAGCAGCTCCAAGCGGGGGGATTTACGGAATGAGCAGTTCTTC. This chain links TRBV5-1 with TRBJ2-1, with TRBD2 identical over 9 bases. Germline values: CDR1 SGHRS, CDR2 YFSETQ. V was clipped by 3 bases and J by 7 bases; unmatched bases: 11. This CDR3 region has 16 residues.

V usage is TRBV30 and J usage is TRBJ1-2; no clear D. This CDR3 region has 11 residues. Germline CDR1 GTSNPN, CDR2 SVGIG (reference sequence). V was pared by 1 base and J by 8 bases, with 8 bases between. The CDR3 sequence is CAWSEGGGYTF. The CDR3 coding sequence is TGTGCCTGGAGTGAGGGCGGAGGCTACACCTTC.

The sample holds a few counts of this clonotype. The chain links TRBV15 to TRBJ1-2; 8 nucleotides match TRBD1. V lost 5 bases and J lost 6; bases outside the gene matches: 5. CDR1 is LNHNV, CDR2 YYDKDF, per germline (reference sequence). The CDR3 runs 13 residues. The CDR3 sequence: CATSETGADGYTF. The CDR3 DNA reads as TGTGCCACCAGCGAGACAGGGGCGGATGGCTACACCTTC.

This clonotype was recorded a few times. The chain is built from TRBV24-1 and TRBJ2-2; D tentatively fits TRBD1 or TRBD2 (7 bases each). The CDR3 loop spans 16 amino acids. V was pared by 4 bases and J by 4 bases, with 15 bases between. Per germline, CDR1 KGHDR and CDR2 SFDVKD. The CDR3 DNA reads TGTGCCACCAGTGACCAGACAGGGAGGGGCACCGGGGAGCTGTTTTTT. It yields the protein CATSDQTGRGTGELFF.

This clonotype was picked up many times. The V call is TRBV7-3, the J call TRBJ1-1; TRBD1 might be the D (5 bases). Germline V gene data show CDR1 as SGHTA and CDR2 as FQGTGA. The CDR3 runs to 14 residues. Trimming took off 2 bases at V and 1 base at J, with 8 bases between the two ends. DNA of the CDR3: TGTGCCAGCAGCTTAGGGGGGAAGAACACTGAAGCTTTCTTT. Protein: CASSLGGKNTEAFF.

This clonotype was detected a few times. The V call is TRBV6-2 or TRBV6-3, the J call TRBJ2-5; maybe TRBD2 (5 bases). Germline lookup yields CDR1 MNHEY and CDR2 SVGEGT. The CDR3 extends over 13 amino acids. With 7 bases removed from V and 3 bases from J, the gap between germline ends came to 12 bases. DNA of the CDR3: TGTGCCAGCATCCCCGACGGGGAAGAGACCCAGTACTTC. Translated: CASIPDGEETQYF.

This clonotype was counted only a few times. The V gene is TRBV5-1, the J gene TRBJ1-2, with a possible D match to TRBD1 (5 bases). The CDR3 has 17 residues. V was shortened by 4 bases and J by 5 bases, with 24 bases between the two germline ends. CDR1 is SGHRS, CDR2 YFSETQ, per germline. This CDR3 is CASSTGLGVTGYYGYTF. Here the CDR3 DNA reads TGCGCCAGCAGCACGGGACTAGGGGTAACAGGATATTATGGCTACACCTTC.

The gene calls are TRBV27 and TRBJ2-7; D may be TRBD1 (6 bases). CDR3 length equals 13 residues. Trimming took off 3 bases at V and 2 bases at J, with 8 bases between the two ends. Germline V gives CDR1 MNHEY, CDR2 SMNVEV (reference sequence). CDR3 residues: CASSFRQAYEQYF. CDR3 in DNA: TGTGCCAGCAGTTTCCGACAGGCCTACGAGCAGTACTTC.

The chain is built from TRBV20-1 and TRBJ1-1; D ambiguous. V lost 1 base, J lost 2 bases, and 11 bases lay in between. The germline V gene encodes CDR1 DFQATT and CDR2 SNEGSKA (reference sequence). This CDR3 region has 14 residues. The CDR3 sequence: CSARVPEPNTEAFF. The CDR3 DNA reads as TGCAGTGCTAGAGTTCCGGAACCTAACACTGAAGCTTTCTTT.

Note on this clonotype: At one of its ends the junction is not consistent with the germline gene, which may arise from a read error. V and J are TRBV20-1 and TRBJ2-7; D remains unclear. The CDR3 totals 14 residues. Germline CDR1 DFQATT, CDR2 SNEGSKA (reference sequence). DNA for the CDR3: TGCTGTGCTAGAGAGGTGGCAGGCTCCTACGAGCAGTACTTC. This encodes CCAREVAGSYEQYF.

The rearrangement joins TRBV14 to TRBJ2-5, with 11 positions matching TRBD2. CDR3 length: 18 residues. Germline loops: CDR1 SGHDN, CDR2 FVKESK. The V and J ends lost 2 bases and 5 bases, in that order; junction bases with no gene match: 13. CDR3 sequence reads: CASSQFASSGGSGETQYF. CDR3 DNA sequence: TGTGCCAGCAGCCAATTCGCCTCTAGCGGGGGGTCGGGTGAGACCCAGTACTTC.

This clonotype has ten or more counts. The genes are TRBV11-2 and TRBJ2-1; D unresolved. CDR3 length: 13 residues. Germline CDR1 is SGHAT and CDR2 is FQNNGV. The germline V and J ends were trimmed by 1 base and 9 bases, with 10 bases remaining between them. CDR3 in DNA: TGTGCCAGCAGCTTAGTCCCGGCCCCTGAGCAGTTCTTC. It specifies CASSLVPAPEQFF.

The sample holds many counts of this clonotype. The gene calls are TRBV28 and TRBJ1-6; D not resolved. The CDR3 has 11 amino acids. Germline V gene lookup returns CDR1 MDHEN and CDR2 SYDVKM. Trimming took off 2 bases at V and 8 bases at J, with 1 base between the two ends. This chain's CDR3 is CASSLDSPLHF. The CDR3 nucleotides are TGTGCCAGCAGTTTAGATTCACCCCTCCACTTT.

In this sample, this clonotype turned up a few times. V and J are TRBV6-6 and TRBJ2-3; the match to TRBD2 covers 10 bases. CDR3 length: 17 amino acids. With 0 bases clipped from V and 4 bases from J, the junction kept 7 bases outside the gene matches. The V gene's germline CDR1 is MNHNY and CDR2 SVGAGI (reference sequence). As DNA, the CDR3 is TGTGCCAGCAGTTACTCGAGGCAGCGGGGGGGGGCAGATACGCAGTATTTT. It codes for CASSYSRQRGGADTQYF.

There are a few counts of this clonotype. This rearrangement joins TRBV5-6 to TRBJ1-4; D is undetermined. The CDR3 is 15 residues long. CDR1 and CDR2 (germline): SGHDT, YYEEEE. V lost 4 bases and J lost 8, with 18 bases in between. The CDR3 coding sequence is TGTGCCAGCAGCCAAATAACGCAGTACGACGAAAAACTGTTTTTT. Translated, it gives CASSQITQYDEKLFF.

The V and J genes are TRBV28 and TRBJ2-1, with a possible D match to TRBD2 (5 bases). The CDR3 length is 15 residues. V gave up 6 bases and J gave up 6 bases, with 18 bases separating them. Germline-derived CDR1 and CDR2 are MDHEN and SYDVKM. In DNA form, the CDR3 reads TGTGCCAGCAGCCCGACTATAGCTTACTCCAATGAGCAGTTCTTC. This sequence encodes CASSPTIAYSNEQFF.

The chain is built from TRBV1 and TRBJ1-4; the D call in the table, TRBD1, was not verified against the DNA. TRBV1 is a documented pseudogene. The CDR3 contains 16 residues. The CDR3 sequence: CTSSQEMGPLGEKLFF. The CDR3 nucleotides are TGCACCAGCAGCCAAGAGATGGGACCCTTAGGAGAAAAACTGTTTTTT.

This clonotype was found many times. The J gene is TRBJ1-2, the V gene TRBV7-3; D is ambiguous. Trimming removed 4 bases from V and 5 bases from J, with 11 bases in between. This CDR3 contains 13 residues. CDR1 is SGHTA and CDR2 is FQGTGA in the germline V gene. The CDR3 region has the DNA TGTGCCAGCAGCTCCGGTGAAACTTATGGCTACACCTTC. It codes for CASSSGETYGYTF.

This clonotype was observed a few times. The chain couples TRBV9 to TRBJ2-7; 7 bases agree with TRBD1. This CDR3 is 15 amino acids long. Trimming at V came to 3 bases and at J to 5 bases, leaving 11 bases not matched to a gene. From germline, CDR1 is SGDLS and CDR2 YYNGEE. The CDR3 loop is CASSATTGVFDEQYF. DNA of the CDR3: TGTGCCAGCAGCGCGACCACAGGGGTCTTCGACGAGCAGTACTTC. Filled out from reference TRBV9 and TRBJ2-7, the complete variable domain reads DSGVTQTPKHLITATGQRVTLRCSPRSGDLSVYWYQQSLDQGLQFLIQYYNGEERAKGNILERFSAQQFPDLHSELNLSSLELGDSALYFCASSATTGVFDEQYFGPGTRLTVT.

This clonotype has a handful of counts. The chain has TRBV4-3 and TRBJ2-2; either TRBD1 or TRBD2 may supply D (5 bases each). Germline CDR1 reads LGHNA; CDR2 reads YSLEER. The CDR3 spans 16 residues. V lost 0 bases, J lost 4 bases, and 12 bases lay in between. As DNA, the CDR3 is TGCGCCAGCAGCCAAGACCCGGGGCTTGGCACCGGGGAGCTGTTTTTT. Translating it yields CASSQDPGLGTGELFF.

The chain combines TRBV6-5 with TRBJ1-5; possibly TRBD1 for D (6 bases). Germline values: CDR1 MNHEY, CDR2 SVGAGI. CDR3 length equals 15 residues. Between the trimmed V and J ends, which lost 5 bases and 6 bases, there was a span of 17 bases. This CDR3 is CASSKIQGRVQPQHF. CDR3 DNA sequence: TGTGCCAGCAGTAAAATACAGGGACGGGTTCAGCCCCAGCATTTT.

The V and J genes are TRBV4-1 and TRBJ1-6; 7 bases map to TRBD1. Germline CDR1 and CDR2: MGHRA and YSYEKL. Unmatched junction bases numbered 6, after V lost 4 bases and J lost 6 bases. This CDR3 region has 15 residues. Here the CDR3 DNA reads TGCGCCAGCAGCCCCACCCCAGGGGGTAATTCACCCCTCCACTTT. This sequence encodes CASSPTPGGNSPLHF.

This clonotype was seen repeatedly, ten times or more. The chain uses TRBV15 and TRBJ2-5; no clear D gene. Germline values: CDR1 LNHNV, CDR2 YYDKDF (reference sequence). The CDR3 runs to 14 residues. Trimming removed 1 base from V and 5 bases from J, with 11 bases in between. The CDR3 protein is CATSRGAVGETQYF. The CDR3 nucleotides are TGTGCCACCAGCAGAGGGGCGGTTGGGGAGACCCAGTACTTC.

The chain carries TRBV6-2 or TRBV6-3 and TRBJ2-5; D is possibly TRBD2 (6 bases). The CDR3 runs to 18 residues. Trimming left V 2 bases short and J 2 bases short, with 21 bases between. Looked up from germline, CDR1 is MNHEY and CDR2 is SVGEGT. This CDR3 is CASSYRGWRGMSQETQYF. The CDR3 DNA follows: TGTGCCAGCAGTTACCGGGGATGGCGGGGAATGAGTCAAGAGACCCAGTACTTC.